Listed here are 5 T cell receptor beta chains from one sample, sequenced in a study of T cell responses to AZD1222 COVID-19 vaccine. Sequencing used immunoSEQ multiplex PCR; TCRdb keeps in-frame clones, though not all of them. Of roughly 100,000 clones listed, around 90% are singletons. The sample here was peripheral blood, taken 28 days after the second AZD1222 dose. All receptors derive from an adult who received the AZD1222 COVID-19 vaccine.

The rearrangement links TRBV12-5 to TRBJ2-1; the match to TRBD2 covers 13 bases. The CDR3 spans 14 residues. Trimming took 5 bases from V and 12 from J; bases not matched to a gene: 7. Looked up from germline, CDR1 is LGHNT and CDR2 is FRNRAP. CDR3 sequence (DNA): TGTGCTAGTGGTCCAGGACTAGCGGGAGAGTCGCAGTTCTTC. As protein: CASGPGLAGESQFF.

The V call is TRBV6-5, the J call TRBJ2-1; TRBD2 matches 7 bases. In germline, CDR1 is MNHEY, CDR2 SVGAGI. The CDR3 length is 13 residues. The V segment lost 6 bases and the J segment 6 bases; nucleotides outside the gene matches: 5. The CDR3 sequence: CASRTGGSNEQFF. The CDR3 region has the DNA TGTGCCAGCAGGACCGGGGGGAGCAATGAGCAGTTCTTC.

V gene TRBV7-9 combines with J gene TRBJ1-3; 8 bases fit TRBD1. The V and J ends lost 5 bases and 2 bases, in that order; junction bases with no gene match: 8. CDR3 length: 16 amino acids. CDR1 is SEHNR, CDR2 FQNEAQ, per germline (reference sequence). CDR3 sequence (DNA): TGTGCCAGCAGCCGAGACAGGGGCGTTACTGGAAACACCATATATTTT. As protein: CASSRDRGVTGNTIYF.

In this sample, this clone turned up a few times. The CDR3 protein is CASRALGRDNYGYTF. CDR3 DNA: TGTGCCAGCAGGGCCCTGGGACGGGACAACTATGGCTACACCTTC. V and J are TRBV6-5 and TRBJ1-2; D is possibly TRBD1 (5 bases). The CDR3 spans 15 residues. Trimming took off 6 bases at V and 2 bases at J, with 16 bases between the two ends. From germline, CDR1 is MNHEY and CDR2 SVGAGI.

The chain links TRBV4-2 to TRBJ1-5; D is perhaps TRBD1 (6 bases). Deletions cut 0 bases from V and 4 bases from J, with 13 bases between. CDR3 length: 16 residues. Germline V lookup: CDR1 LGHNA, CDR2 YNFKEQ. The CDR3 DNA reads TGTGCCAGCAGCCAAGATCCTACGGACAGAAATCAGCCCCAGCATTTT. It codes for CASSQDPTDRNQPQHF.